Listed below are T cell receptor beta chains from one sample, sequenced in a study of blood T cell repertoires in COVID-19. Sequencing was performed with immunoSEQ multiplex PCR; in TCRdb, only in-frame clones are kept and a portion is missing. Of 110,000 or so clones in the sample, approximately 80% were seen once. Sequenced sample: peripheral blood. All receptors derive from a woman aged 40 to 50 with acute or convalescent COVID-19. Each CDR3 is given without its conserved first and last residue.

cdr3_aa,v_call
ASSKLSGTGGGELF,TRBV5-1
ASSFRTGGLSDTQY,TRBV7-8
ASSLAGLGSYEQY,TRBV28
ASSEPGVNYGYT,TRBV10-2
SAGQVPGYT,TRBV20-1
ASSVGQDTEAF,TRBV9
ATSDSTSGGANEQF,TRBV24-1
ASSYDNWEGSSYEQY,TRBV6-2/TRBV6-3
ASSPGVAGFAVYEQY,TRBV3-1/TRBV3-2
ASDLNRGDPQH,TRBV6-5
ASKGRGKGDTQY,TRBV3-1/TRBV3-2
ASSDGLAGALNTQY,TRBV6-1
ASTRDATNEKLF,TRBV19
ASSTDRGRGYGYT,TRBV2
ASSLSLNGAEAF,TRBV7-9
ASSNPPREGDTEAF,TRBV21-1
ASSHAVETGNQPQH,TRBV4-1
ASSPVSGDYGYT,TRBV7-2
AVGAHSGGTEAF,TRBV7-2
SASPGDYGYT,TRBV20-1
ASSVARGSRGYT,TRBV2
ASRQGQPQH,TRBV6-5
ASSLDRSGGYT,TRBV11-2
ASSATTEAF,TRBV5-5
ASSRDNSNQPQH,TRBV7-8
ASSQSSSQETQY,TRBV16
ASSPTGANYGYT,TRBV18
ASSWSRGLVRGYT,TRBV6-5
ASSQRQGNSPLH,TRBV3-1/TRBV3-2
ASSPYGTGGNSPLH,TRBV18
SASGTSGQETQY,TRBV29-1
ASSPRRLDQETQY,TRBV7-9
ASSEHSSGNTIY,TRBV10-1
ASSQGLKETQY,TRBV11-3
ASLTSRDSYEQY,TRBV18
AWSVDRSEQY,TRBV30
ASSITGTGVNSPLH,TRBV11-2
ASSYGGGSYGYT,TRBV6-6
ASTLGTATEAF,TRBV12-3/TRBV12-4
SVDAGEPNYGYT,TRBV29-1